This is a list of T cell receptor beta chains from one sample in a study of control samples from healthy donors and cancer patients. The assay was immunoSEQ multiplex PCR, and TCRdb's table has in-frame clones only and misses some. Of tens of thousands of clones in the sample, around 84% were seen once. Sequenced material: blood. The source of these receptors is a man aged 45-60 years in good health. The CDR3 runs from the conserved cysteine through the conserved F or W. A D gene is named only where the DNA matches it firmly. Expanded clones get a size class; other rows say once, few or many, or leave the size out.

D	J	size	length	V	CDR3	DNA
TRBD1	TRBJ2-2	-	15	TRBV30	CAWSVDRDNTGELFF	TGTGCCTGGAGTGTGGACAGGGATAACACCGGGGAGCTGTTTTTT
TRBD2	TRBJ2-3	-	16	TRBV7-2	CASSQGLAGITDTQYF	TGTGCCAGCAGCCAGGGACTAGCGGGGATCACAGATACGCAGTATTTT
TRBD2	TRBJ2-7	-	14	TRBV10-3	CAISPGTSGREQYF	TGTGCCATCAGTCCCGGGACTAGCGGCCGAGAGCAGTACTTC
-	TRBJ1-6	-	14	TRBV18	CASSAGRLNSPLHF	TGTGCCAGCTCCGCTGGGCGCCTTAATTCACCCCTCCACTTT
TRBD2	TRBJ2-3	-	18	TRBV18	CASSRLAGGLSPQYTQYF	TGTGCCAGCTCAAGACTAGCGGGAGGGTTATCCCCTCAATATACGCAGTATTTT
TRBD1	TRBJ2-7	-	16	TRBV19	CASSHHRDRGRGEQYF	TGTGCCAGTAGTCACCACCGGGACAGGGGGCGAGGGGAGCAGTACTTC
-	TRBJ2-5	-	11	TRBV7-2	CASSSAETQYF	TGTGCCAGCAGCTCAGCTGAGACCCAGTACTTC
TRBD2	TRBJ2-5	-	15	TRBV2	CASTPLAGTQETQYF	TGCGCCAGCACCCCACTAGCGGGGACCCAAGAGACCCAGTACTTC
-	TRBJ1-1	-	17	TRBV4-3	CASSQDRVGSKDTEAFF	TGCGCCAGCAGCCAAGATCGGGTGGGATCGAAGGACACTGAAGCTTTCTTT
TRBD1	TRBJ2-6	-	16	TRBV7-9	CASSLVGDRGFHVLTF	TGTGCCAGCAGCTTAGTAGGGGACAGAGGATTCCACGTCCTGACTTTC
TRBD1	TRBJ1-1	-	17	TRBV7-9	CASSLPGQGAMSTEAFF	TGTGCCAGCAGCTTACCCGGACAGGGGGCGATGAGTACTGAAGCTTTCTTT
-	TRBJ1-5	few	14	TRBV18	CASSGDYSNQPQHF	TGTGCCAGCTCAGGAGATTATAGCAATCAGCCCCAGCATTTT
-	TRBJ1-5	-	15	TRBV5-6	CASSLFQGRNQPQHF	TGTGCCAGCAGCTTGTTTCAGGGTCGCAATCAGCCCCAGCATTTT
-	TRBJ2-5	-	16	TRBV2	CAWIKGIQGGQETQYF	TGTGCCTGGATTAAAGGCATCCAGGGGGGACAAGAGACCCAGTACTTC
TRBD2	TRBJ2-1	once	15	TRBV30	CASSGRVGSYNEQFF	TGTGCCTCTAGCGGGAGGGTGGGTTCCTACAATGAGCAGTTCTTC
-	TRBJ1-2	-	13	TRBV10-3	CAISEAGNYGYTF	TGTGCCATCAGTGAAGCCGGAAACTATGGCTACACCTTC
-	TRBJ2-7	-	16	TRBV9	CASSATSGTSSYEQYF	TGTGCCAGCAGCGCCACCTCCGGGACCAGCTCCTACGAGCAGTACTTC
-	TRBJ2-5	-	15	TRBV7-8	CASRQGEGLRWTQYF	TGTGCCAGCAGGCAGGGGGAGGGCCTCCGGTGGACCCAGTACTTC
-	TRBJ2-7	-	13	TRBV19	CASSMPGSYEQYF	TGTGCCAGTAGTATGCCGGGTTCCTACGAGCAGTACTTC
-	TRBJ1-4	-	13	TRBV24-1	CATSRVGNEKLFF	TGTGCCACCAGCCGTGTGGGTAATGAAAAACTGTTTTTT
-	TRBJ2-1	-	14	TRBV6-6	CASRTGRGNNEQFF	TGTGCCAGCAGAACAGGACGGGGGAACAATGAGCAGTTCTTC
TRBD2	TRBJ2-1	-	14	TRBV30	CAWLAGGFSNEQFF	TGTGCCTGGTTAGCGGGAGGTTTTAGCAATGAGCAGTTCTTC
TRBD1	TRBJ1-6	-	15	TRBV5-1	CASSLATGVNSPLHF	TGCGCCAGCAGCTTGGCTACAGGGGTAAATTCACCCCTCCACTTT
TRBD1	TRBJ1-5	-	14	TRBV5-1	CASSLVQGGQPQHF	TGCGCCAGCAGCTTGGTGCAGGGGGGCCAGCCCCAGCATTTT
-	TRBJ1-3	-	14	TRBV5-1	CASSLGSSGNTIYF	TGCGCCAGCAGCTTGGGCAGCTCTGGAAACACCATATATTTT
-	TRBJ2-7	-	11	TRBV11-3	CASSLSLEQYF	TGTGCCAGCAGCTTGTCCCTCGAGCAGTACTTC
TRBD2	TRBJ2-2	-	17	TRBV7-2	CASSSFFSGSGAGELFF	TGTGCCAGCAGCTCTTTTTTTAGCGGGAGTGGCGCCGGGGAGCTGTTTTTT
-	TRBJ1-4	-	15	TRBV27	CASGTKGGANEKLFF	TGTGCCAGCGGTACCAAGGGGGGGGCTAATGAAAAACTGTTTTTT
-	TRBJ2-2	-	16	TRBV19	CASSSQGGQYTGELFF	TGTGCCAGTAGTAGCCAGGGGGGACAGTATACCGGGGAGCTGTTTTTT
-	TRBJ2-7	-	15	TRBV7-2	CASSLGGSSTYEQYF	TGTGCCAGCAGCTTAGGAGGCAGTAGTACCTACGAGCAGTACTTC
TRBD1	TRBJ2-2	-	14	TRBV2	CARWTGGSTGELFF	TGTGCCAGGTGGACAGGGGGGAGTACCGGGGAGCTGTTTTTT
-	TRBJ1-3	-	16	TRBV4-1	CASSQEEVPSGNTIYF	TGCGCCAGCAGCCAAGAGGAGGTACCCTCTGGAAACACCATATATTTT
TRBD1	TRBJ2-3	-	13	TRBV27	CASRHRGTDTQYF	TGTGCCAGCCGGCACAGGGGTACAGATACGCAGTATTTT
TRBD2	TRBJ2-1	-	20	TRBV28	CASSTSPGSGRALSYNEQFF	TGTGCCAGCAGTACCTCCCCGGGCAGCGGGAGGGCCCTCTCCTACAATGAGCAGTTCTTC
-	TRBJ2-3	once	11	TRBV7-8	CASSLVGTQYF	TGTGCCAGCAGCTTAGTAGGGACGCAGTATTTT
TRBD2	TRBJ2-3	-	17	TRBV7-3	CASSPRGTSGNPDTQYF	TGTGCCAGCAGCCCCCGCGGGACTAGCGGGAACCCAGATACGCAGTATTTT
TRBD1	TRBJ2-7	-	14	TRBV10-3	CAISRDRGAYEQYF	TGTGCCATCAGTAGGGACAGGGGAGCCTACGAGCAGTACTTC
-	TRBJ2-3	-	14	TRBV29-1	CSVVRRGSTDTQYF	TGCAGCGTTGTTCGGAGGGGTAGCACAGATACGCAGTATTTT
-	TRBJ1-1	-	15	TRBV28	CASSLGLGGPDEAFF	TGTGCCAGCAGTTTAGGGTTGGGGGGACCAGATGAAGCTTTCTTT
TRBD2	TRBJ2-1	-	15	TRBV7-2	CASITGLAGAYEQFF	TGTGCCAGCATCACGGGACTAGCGGGCGCTTATGAGCAGTTCTTC